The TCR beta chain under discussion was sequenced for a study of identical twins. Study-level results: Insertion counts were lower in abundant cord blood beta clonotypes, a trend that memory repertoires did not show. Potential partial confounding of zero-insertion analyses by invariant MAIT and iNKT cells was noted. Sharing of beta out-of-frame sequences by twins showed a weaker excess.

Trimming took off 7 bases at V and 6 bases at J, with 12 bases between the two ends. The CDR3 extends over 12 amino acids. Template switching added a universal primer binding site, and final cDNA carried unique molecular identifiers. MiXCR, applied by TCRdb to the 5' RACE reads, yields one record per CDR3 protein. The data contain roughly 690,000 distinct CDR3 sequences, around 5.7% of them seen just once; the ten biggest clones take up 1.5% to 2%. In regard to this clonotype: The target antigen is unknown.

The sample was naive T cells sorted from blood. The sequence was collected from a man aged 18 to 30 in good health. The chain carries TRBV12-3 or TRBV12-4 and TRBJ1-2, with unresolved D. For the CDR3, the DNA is TGTGCCAGCACCCTCGTGAGGGATGGCTACACCTTC. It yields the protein CASTLVRDGYTF.